These 5 T cell receptor beta chains originate from one sample sequenced in a study of blood T cell repertoires in COVID-19. Profiling relied on immunoSEQ multiplex PCR, and the TCRdb table lists in-frame clones only, not all of them. The table includes about 300,000 clones, roughly nine tenths detected once. Sequenced: PBMCs or T cells enriched from blood (not recorded which). The receptors stem from a woman aged 45 to 65 who had been exposed to COVID-19.

This chain uses TRBV7-9 with TRBJ2-1, with 11 bases aligning to TRBD2. Per germline, CDR1 SEHNR and CDR2 FQNEAQ (reference sequence). The junction had 9 bases not matched to a gene; V was cut back by 5 bases and J by 9 bases. This CDR3 has 15 residues. CDR3 loop: CASSLISGGAAEQFF. The CDR3 DNA reads TGTGCCAGCAGCCTGATTAGCGGGGGGGCGGCTGAGCAGTTCTTC.

This rearrangement joins TRBV7-2 to TRBJ1-1; D gene ambiguous. The CDR3 loop spans 13 amino acids. The V and J ends lost 1 base and 11 bases respectively, with 14 bases between them. Germline assignment: CDR1 SGHTA and CDR2 FQGNSA. The CDR3 loop reads CASSLDPGSVAFF. In DNA form, the CDR3 reads TGTGCCAGCAGCTTAGACCCAGGATCCGTCGCTTTCTTT.

The J gene is TRBJ2-2, the V gene TRBV6-4; tentative D call: TRBD1 (6 bases). V lost 2 bases and J 6 bases, leaving 7 bases between the germline ends. This CDR3 has 13 amino acids. The germline gives CDR1 MRHNA, CDR2 SNTAGT. This chain's CDR3 is CASSDQGPGELFF. CDR3 nucleotides: TGTGCCAGCAGTGACCAGGGGCCCGGGGAGCTGTTTTTT.

The J gene is TRBJ2-1, the V gene TRBV9; 10 bases line up with TRBD2. Per germline, CDR1 SGDLS and CDR2 YYNGEE. The CDR3 has 16 amino acids. V lost 0 bases and J lost 6; bases outside the gene matches: 6. The CDR3 region has the DNA TGTGCCAGCAGCGTAGCGGTAGCGGGGGGTACCAATGAGCAGTTCTTC. Encoded protein: CASSVAVAGGTNEQFF.

The rearrangement links TRBV18 to TRBJ1-5; D is perhaps TRBD1 (5 bases). The length of the CDR3 is 13 residues. The V end was cut by 3 bases, the J end by 7 bases, with 10 bases between. Germline V gene data show CDR1 as KGHSH and CDR2 as LQKENI. DNA of the CDR3: TGTGCCAGCTCACCGGGGGGAGGGCAGCCCCAGCATTTT. Translating gives CASSPGGGQPQHF.